The clone carrying this T cell receptor (beta chain) was picked up a small number of times. Its antigen is not identified. This sample was included in a study of cytomegalovirus exposure and HLA in healthy donors. Study-wide points: Most TCR sequences proved rare, with some public TCRs found in many donors. Sequencing likely generated an artifact that appeared as a cluster of highly shared sequence variants. One later analysis reportedly identified an Asian-associated ancestry cluster that showed fewer N-insertions than the approximately 600-donor mean. Later work showed greater clonal expansion in HLA-associated TCR beta chains than in equally common others.

The PCR contained 60 Vbeta and 13 Jbeta primers. The data were produced by immunoSEQ multiplex PCR, yet TCRdb's version contains in-frame clones alone and is incomplete. The table lists 90,000 to 110,000 clones, more than 65% of them singletons. The specimen sequenced was PBMCs. The receptor comes from a man aged 35-49 years in good health and CMV-seropositive.

CDR3: CASKGGSGETQYF. As DNA, the CDR3 is TGTGCCAGCAAGGGAGGGAGCGGAGAGACCCAGTACTTC. The chain joins TRBV6-1 to TRBJ2-5, with TRBD2 matching over 7 bases. The germline CDR1 and CDR2 sequences are MNHNS and SASEGT. V was clipped by 7 bases and J by 4 bases; unmatched bases: 6. The CDR3 covers 13 residues.